These T cell receptor beta chains were read from a single sample in a study of T cell responses to AZD1222 COVID-19 vaccine. The table came from immunoSEQ multiplex PCR; TCRdb's copy has only in-frame clones and leaves some out. The data contain about 130,000 clones, 84% of them singletons. Sequenced material: peripheral blood, taken on day 0 of AZD1222 vaccination. The receptors originated from an adult in good health. The conserved cysteine and the conserved F or W are not part of the CDR3 here. A D gene is named only where the DNA matches it firmly.

D gene	V gene	J gene	CDR3 protein
-	TRBV2	TRBJ1-1	ASSGGRGKTEAF
-	TRBV9	TRBJ1-6	ASSPGPTSYNSPLH
-	TRBV19	TRBJ1-5	ASSPPTGVGQPQH
TRBD1	TRBV3-1/TRBV3-2	TRBJ1-2	ASSQDGTGAYGYT
-	TRBV12-3/TRBV12-4	TRBJ1-1	ASSVQGPAEAF
-	TRBV29-1	TRBJ1-5	SVGRPDQPQH
-	TRBV28	TRBJ1-1	ASSWGGGTEAF
-	TRBV12-5	TRBJ1-2	ASGPDSYYGYT
-	TRBV7-3	TRBJ2-3	ASSRERTTDTQY
-	TRBV6-4	TRBJ1-5	ASSDSSGVNQPQH
-	TRBV6-1	TRBJ1-3	ASSDWQFSGNTIY
TRBD1	TRBV2	TRBJ1-1	ASSERMAGGKPDTEAF
-	TRBV7-9	TRBJ1-5	ASSLGRNQPQH
-	TRBV3-1/TRBV3-2	TRBJ1-1	ASSQDLRGTEAF
-	TRBV28	TRBJ1-1	ASNPIMNTEAF
-	TRBV20-1	TRBJ1-1	SASPVGEAF
TRBD1	TRBV9	TRBJ1-1	ASSKRTGGGGEAF
TRBD1	TRBV27	TRBJ1-5	ASSLSGGYQPQH
-	TRBV18	TRBJ2-1	ASSPFGGHNGNEQF
-	TRBV6-5	TRBJ1-2	ASSYSQKSLYGYT
TRBD2	TRBV27	TRBJ2-3	ASSLNGGRTDTQY
TRBD1	TRBV28	TRBJ1-2	ASSSRGRGDGYT
-	TRBV6-5	TRBJ1-1	ASRAGSTEAF
TRBD1	TRBV7-7	TRBJ2-5	ASSPTGREETQY
-	TRBV25-1	TRBJ2-3	ASSEYQGNTDTQY
-	TRBV13	TRBJ1-3	ASSWERNTIY
-	TRBV6-6	TRBJ2-3	ASSSAGLDTQY
-	TRBV3-1/TRBV3-2	TRBJ1-1	ASTYQGSIEAF
-	TRBV6-1	TRBJ2-6	ASSDPQRNSGANVLT
-	TRBV18	TRBJ2-1	ASSPLPMTTGDEQF
TRBD1	TRBV2	TRBJ1-6	ASWGDRNSPLH
TRBD1	TRBV5-4	TRBJ2-7	ASSLDRGPYEQY
-	TRBV3-1/TRBV3-2	TRBJ1-5	ASSQDLGPNQPQH
-	TRBV11-2	TRBJ2-7	ASSSYQGRVKGWEQY
-	TRBV27	TRBJ2-7	ASSPSRGYEQY
-	TRBV6-7	TRBJ1-4	ASSYNPWASNEKLF
TRBD1	TRBV30	TRBJ1-2	AWSGTGVDRIYGYT
-	TRBV7-6	TRBJ1-3	ASSLSAAGSGNTIY
-	TRBV24-1	TRBJ2-3	ATSQGDSFWDTQY
TRBD1	TRBV7-9	TRBJ1-6	ASSLTGVNSPLH
TRBD2	TRBV7-2	TRBJ2-1	ASSSGGLAVSYNEQF
-	TRBV5-1	TRBJ2-2	ASSFKQGTGELF
TRBD1	TRBV2	TRBJ2-3	ASTDPPGQGDTQY
TRBD1	TRBV4-1	TRBJ1-6	ASSQWGQGIDNSPLH
-	TRBV4-1	TRBJ1-4	ASSQGSGNNGEKLF
-	TRBV7-8	TRBJ1-2	ASSRNRDYGYT
-	TRBV6-5	TRBJ1-5	ASSRTGKSNQPQH
-	TRBV28	TRBJ2-7	ASSFPNYEQY
TRBD1	TRBV6-5	TRBJ1-5	ASSSDRGFNQPQH
TRBD1	TRBV3-1/TRBV3-2	TRBJ1-1	ASSPWDRGNTEAF
TRBD1	TRBV5-6	TRBJ1-4	ASSSTGQGDGGYEKLF
-	TRBV14	TRBJ2-7	ASSHSYEQY
-	TRBV20-1	TRBJ1-1	SATDYTEAF
TRBD2	TRBV5-1	TRBJ2-3	ASSRETSGGTDTQY